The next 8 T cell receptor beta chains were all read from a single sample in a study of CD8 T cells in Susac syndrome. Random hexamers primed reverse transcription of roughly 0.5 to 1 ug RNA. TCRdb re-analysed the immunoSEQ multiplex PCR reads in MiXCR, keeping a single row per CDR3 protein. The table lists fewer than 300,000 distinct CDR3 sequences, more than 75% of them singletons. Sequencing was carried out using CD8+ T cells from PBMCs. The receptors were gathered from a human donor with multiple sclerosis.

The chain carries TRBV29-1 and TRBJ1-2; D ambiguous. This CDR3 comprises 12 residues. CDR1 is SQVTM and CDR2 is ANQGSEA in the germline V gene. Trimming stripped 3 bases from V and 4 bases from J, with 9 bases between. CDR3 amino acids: CSVDAGIYGYTF. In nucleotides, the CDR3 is TGCAGCGTTGATGCCGGTATCTATGGCTACACCTTC.

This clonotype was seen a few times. For the CDR3, the DNA is TGTGCCAGCAGCTCTTCGCCCTACGAGCAGTACTTC. It yields the protein CASSSSPYEQYF. The J gene is TRBJ2-7, the V gene TRBV7-9; D unclear. Trimming took off 4 bases at V and 2 bases at J, with 6 bases between the two ends. From germline, CDR1 is SEHNR and CDR2 FQNEAQ (reference sequence). The CDR3 extends over 12 amino acids.

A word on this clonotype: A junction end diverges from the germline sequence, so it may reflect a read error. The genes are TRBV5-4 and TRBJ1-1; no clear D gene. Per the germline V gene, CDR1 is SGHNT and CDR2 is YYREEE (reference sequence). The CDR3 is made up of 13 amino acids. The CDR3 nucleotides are TGTGCCAGCAGCTATACTATTGGTCATGAAGTTTTCTTT. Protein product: CASSYTIGHEVFF.

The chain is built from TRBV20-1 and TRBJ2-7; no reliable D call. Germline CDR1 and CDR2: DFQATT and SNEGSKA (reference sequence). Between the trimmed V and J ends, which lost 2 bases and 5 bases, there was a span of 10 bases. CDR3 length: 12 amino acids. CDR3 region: CSARQDGHEQYF. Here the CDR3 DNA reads TGCAGTGCTAGACAAGACGGGCACGAGCAGTACTTC.

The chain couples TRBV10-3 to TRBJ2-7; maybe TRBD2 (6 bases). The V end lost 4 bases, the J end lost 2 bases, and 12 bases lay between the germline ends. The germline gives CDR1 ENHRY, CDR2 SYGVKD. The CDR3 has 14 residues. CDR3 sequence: CAISGGDGPYEQYF. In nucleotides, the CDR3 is TGTGCCATCAGTGGGGGGGACGGCCCCTACGAGCAGTACTTC.

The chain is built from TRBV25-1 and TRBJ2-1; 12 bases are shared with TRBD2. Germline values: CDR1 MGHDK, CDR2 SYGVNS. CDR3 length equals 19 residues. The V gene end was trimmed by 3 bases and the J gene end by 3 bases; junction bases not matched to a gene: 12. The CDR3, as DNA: TGTGCCAGCAGTGATAAAACTAGCGGGAGGTCGAGGGTCTACAATGAGCAGTTCTTC. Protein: CASSDKTSGRSRVYNEQFF.

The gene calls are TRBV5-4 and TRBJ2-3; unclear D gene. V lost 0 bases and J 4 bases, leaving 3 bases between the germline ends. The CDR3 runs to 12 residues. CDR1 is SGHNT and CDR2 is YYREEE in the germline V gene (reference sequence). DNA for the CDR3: TGTGCCAGCAGCTTGGTGTCAGATACGCAGTATTTT. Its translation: CASSLVSDTQYF. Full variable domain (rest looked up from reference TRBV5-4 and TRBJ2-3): ETGVTQSPTHLIKTRGQQVTLRCSSQSGHNTVSWYQQALGQGPQFIFQYYREEENGRGNFPPRFSGLQFPNYSSELNVNALELDDSALYLCASSLVSDTQYFGPGTRLTVL.

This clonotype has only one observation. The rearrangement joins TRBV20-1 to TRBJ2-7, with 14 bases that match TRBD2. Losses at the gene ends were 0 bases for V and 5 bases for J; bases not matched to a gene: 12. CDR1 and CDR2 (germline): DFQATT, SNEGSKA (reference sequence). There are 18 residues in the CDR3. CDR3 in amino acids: CSARDLGLAGGPRDEQYF. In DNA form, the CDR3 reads TGCAGTGCTAGAGACCTCGGACTAGCGGGGGGCCCTCGGGACGAGCAGTACTTC.